These 26 T cell receptor beta chains share one sample of origin, sequenced in a study of T-cell reconstitution after alpha-beta-depleted transplantation in children (dated by TCRdb to the mid-2010s). Library creation used PCR. The run used an Illumina HiSeq 2500. To normalize quantification of the TCRbeta repertoire, the TCR libraries were built with molecular barcoding that relied on unique molecular identifiers. TCRdb reprocessing: public reads trimmed at Q25 with fastp, clones called with MiXCR, in-frame beta chains kept. Each entry is one CDR3 protein sequence, shown with its most common DNA and genes. The sample contains 200,000 to 300,000 distinct CDR3 sequences, 25% of them found a single time. Jointly, the top ten make up about 2.6% of the sample. The sample's treatment or condition label is to be understood as: allogeneic hematopoietic cell transplantation with graft depleted of TCRalphabeta T cells and CD19 B cells.

Sequencing used PBMCs, obtained before TCRalphabeta/CD19-depleted stem cell transplant. The receptors derive from a girl aged 2 to 9 with Fanconi anemia, due to receive a stem cell transplant.

There are many counts of this clonotype. The V call is TRBV29-1, the J call TRBJ2-2; D is unclear. This CDR3 has 12 residues. Germline V gives CDR1 SQVTM, CDR2 ANQGSEA. Trimming cost V 6 bases and J 6 bases, with 11 bases left between them. This chain's CDR3 is CSVPGGAGELFF. Here the CDR3 DNA reads TGCAGCGTCCCAGGTGGTGCCGGGGAGCTGTTTTTT.

The chain couples TRBV28 to TRBJ2-7; 7 bases are shared with TRBD1. With 6 bases clipped from V and 1 base from J, the junction kept 3 bases outside the gene matches. The CDR3 is 13 amino acids. Germline V lookup: CDR1 MDHEN, CDR2 SYDVKM. CDR3 sequence (DNA): TGTGCCAGCAGGACGACAGGGTCCTACGAGCAGTACTTC. It is translated as CASRTTGSYEQYF.

The chain uses TRBV11-2 and TRBJ2-1, with 8 bases that match TRBD2. This CDR3 is 16 amino acids long. The J segment lost 7 bases and the V segment lost 2 bases, leaving 10 bases of the junction unmatched. The germline CDR1 and CDR2 sequences are SGHAT and FQNNGV. The CDR3 sequence: CASSLLLASGRNEQFF. CDR3 nucleotides: TGTGCCAGCAGCTTATTGTTAGCTAGCGGGCGAAATGAGCAGTTCTTC.

The chain links TRBV10-3 to TRBJ1-5; TRBD1 aligns across 7 bases. With 4 bases clipped from V and 3 bases from J, the junction kept 3 bases outside the gene matches. Germline CDR1 is ENHRY and CDR2 is SYGVKD. CDR3 length equals 14 residues. CDR3 coding DNA: TGTGCCATCAGTGGGACAGGAACCAATCAGCCCCAGCATTTT. Amino acids: CAISGTGTNQPQHF.

The chain joins TRBV28 to TRBJ2-5; D is perhaps TRBD1 (5 bases). The CDR3 spans 15 residues. CDR1 and CDR2 from the germline V gene are MDHEN and SYDVKM. Trimming shortened V by 9 bases and J by 7 bases, and 24 bases separated the two germline ends. In DNA form, the CDR3 reads TGTGCCAGTGACTTTCCGGGCAGGTCTAGGGGGACCCAGTACTTC. This sequence encodes CASDFPGRSRGTQYF.

The rearrangement uses TRBV7-2 and TRBJ1-1, with D hard to call. The V gene lost 6 bases and the J gene lost 10 bases, with 24 bases spanning the gap. The CDR3 consists of 15 residues. Germline loops: CDR1 SGHTA, CDR2 FQGNSA. The CDR3 DNA follows: TGTGCCAGCAGTTTCTCGCTTGTAAGGGCCCAAACAGCTTTCTTT. Translation gives CASSFSLVRAQTAFF.

This clonotype was counted a few times. In DNA, the CDR3 is TGTGCCAGCAGCTTAGTCGAGGGGGCAAGGAACATTCAGTACTTC. Residues: CASSLVEGARNIQYF. V usage is TRBV7-9 and J usage is TRBJ2-4; 7 bases are shared with TRBD1. Germline CDR1 and CDR2: SEHNR and FQNEAQ (reference sequence). After removal of 1 base from V and 7 bases from J, the junction contained 7 bases not matched to a gene. The CDR3 sequence is 15 residues long.

This clonotype was counted only a few times. The chain combines TRBV5-1 with TRBJ2-1; a weak D match, TRBD1 (6 bases). V was cut by 3 bases and J by 5 bases, with 15 bases left in between. Looked up from germline, CDR1 is SGHRS and CDR2 is YFSETQ. The CDR3 is 15 residues long. The CDR3 DNA follows: TGCGCCAGCAGCTCGCTACAGGGTCGGGACAATGAGCAGTTCTTC. Amino acids: CASSSLQGRDNEQFF.

This clonotype turned up a few times. The CDR3 ends on some other residue instead of the conserved phenylalanine or tryptophan, so this is likely a read error. The gene calls are TRBV5-1 and TRBJ2-3; TRBD2 aligns across 10 bases. Germline V lookup: CDR1 SGHRS, CDR2 YFSETQ. Losses at the gene ends were 4 bases for V and 1 base for J; bases not matched to a gene: 9. The CDR3 contains 17 residues. The CDR3 loop is CASSLRVLAGRTDTQYI. The CDR3 DNA follows: TGCGCCAGCAGCCTCCGGGTACTAGCGGGGCGCACAGATACGCAGTATATT.

This clonotype was seen a single time. This chain connects TRBV7-2 to TRBJ2-1, with TRBD2 matching over 10 bases. J lost 9 bases, V lost 1 base, and 6 bases had no gene match. Germline V CDR1 and CDR2: SGHTA, FQGNSA. CDR3 length: 15 residues. The CDR3 DNA is TGTGCCAGCAGCTTAGTACTAGCGGGGCCTAGTGAGCAGTTCTTC. Translating it yields CASSLVLAGPSEQFF.

The genes are TRBV29-1 and TRBJ2-5; TRBD1 is a possible D gene (6 bases). CDR1 SQVTM and CDR2 ANQGSEA come from the germline V gene. Deletions cut 4 bases from V and 3 bases from J, with 9 bases between. This CDR3 is built from 12 residues. CDR3: CSVVYREETQYF. Written as DNA, the CDR3 is TGCAGCGTTGTCTACAGGGAAGAGACCCAGTACTTC.

The V call is TRBV5-1, the J call TRBJ2-1; D may be TRBD1 (5 bases). Germline V lookup: CDR1 SGHRS, CDR2 YFSETQ. CDR3 length: 12 amino acids. V shed 2 bases and J shed 9 bases, with 9 bases lying between them. CDR3: CASSLFDSEQFF. As DNA, the CDR3 is TGCGCCAGCAGCTTATTTGACAGTGAGCAGTTCTTC.

This clonotype was picked up a small number of times. V is TRBV29-1 and J is TRBJ1-2; 7 positions match TRBD1. CDR1 SQVTM and CDR2 ANQGSEA come from the germline V gene. V shed 3 bases, J shed 8 bases, and the junction held 18 bases outside the gene matches. The CDR3 runs to 16 residues. This chain's CDR3 is CSVDTLDRMLSSGYTF. For the CDR3, the DNA is TGCAGCGTTGATACCCTGGACAGGATGTTGAGCTCGGGCTACACCTTC.

The rearrangement uses TRBV29-1 and TRBJ2-1; D might be TRBD1 (6 bases). V lost 4 bases and J 7 bases, leaving 14 bases between the germline ends. Germline V gives CDR1 SQVTM, CDR2 ANQGSEA. This CDR3 contains 13 residues. Written as DNA, the CDR3 is TGCAGCGTTGTGGCTCAGGGGCCGAATGAGCAGTTCTTC. The encoded protein is CSVVAQGPNEQFF.

The chain links TRBV20-1 to TRBJ2-7, with 8 bases identical to TRBD2. The CDR3 spans 12 residues. From germline, CDR1 is DFQATT and CDR2 SNEGSKA (reference sequence). The V segment lost 6 bases and the J segment 6 bases; nucleotides outside the gene matches: 7. Here the CDR3 DNA reads TGCAGTGCGCCTGGACTAGCACGCGAGCAGTACTTC. This gives the protein CSAPGLAREQYF.

This clonotype is a singleton in its sample. The rearrangement uses TRBV6-6 and TRBJ2-3; D is possibly TRBD2 (6 bases). Trimming cost V 4 bases and J 8 bases, with 10 bases left between them. CDR1 and CDR2 from the germline V gene are MNHNY and SVGAGI (reference sequence). The CDR3 extends over 12 amino acids. As DNA, the CDR3 is TGTGCCAGCAGTTCCCTCGGGGGTACGCAGTATTTT. Protein: CASSSLGGTQYF.

A few counts support this clonotype. J is TRBJ2-1 and V is TRBV9, with TRBD2 matching 8 bases. This CDR3 contains 15 residues. The germline CDR1 and CDR2 sequences are SGDLS and YYNGEE. The V segment lost 0 bases and the J segment 4 bases; nucleotides outside the gene matches: 3. This CDR3 reads CASSVGRGVYNEQFF. CDR3 in DNA: TGTGCCAGCAGCGTAGGGCGGGGGGTTTACAATGAGCAGTTCTTC.

The chain is built from TRBV4-1 and TRBJ2-3; D ambiguous. V was pared by 0 bases and J by 3 bases, with 4 bases between. The length of the CDR3 is 13 residues. CDR1 and CDR2 (germline): MGHRA, YSYEKL. CDR3 sequence (DNA): TGCGCCAGCAGCCAAGATCAGACAGATACGCAGTATTTT. Translated: CASSQDQTDTQYF.

This clonotype occurred many times. This chain uses TRBV28 with TRBJ2-5, with D tentatively TRBD1 (6 bases). Germline CDR1 MDHEN, CDR2 SYDVKM. The V end was cut by 3 bases, the J end by 2 bases, with 10 bases between. CDR3 length equals 14 residues. The DNA of the CDR3 is TGTGCCAGCAGTTTGGACAGTCGACAAGAGACCCAGTACTTC. This sequence encodes CASSLDSRQETQYF.

This clonotype was recorded many times. The gene calls are TRBV20-1 and TRBJ2-3, with 11 positions matching TRBD2. The CDR3 has 12 residues. The germline V gene has CDR1 DFQATT and CDR2 SNEGSKA (reference sequence). As DNA, the CDR3 is TGCAGCCATAGCGGGAGGGCAGATACGCAGTATTTT. Translating it yields CSHSGRADTQYF.

This clonotype was counted ten times or more. The V call is TRBV5-1, the J call TRBJ1-4; 9 nucleotides match TRBD1. J lost 5 bases, V lost 4 bases, and 9 bases had no gene match. CDR3 length: 16 residues. Germline CDR1 reads SGHRS; CDR2 reads YFSETQ. CDR3: CASSTPTGTGNEKLFF. The CDR3 nucleotides are TGCGCCAGCAGCACACCAACCGGGACAGGGAATGAAAAACTGTTTTTT.

This clonotype was observed many times. The rearrangement joins TRBV12-3 or TRBV12-4 to TRBJ2-7; 7 positions match TRBD1. CDR3 length equals 14 residues. V trimming: 2 bases; J trimming: 6 bases; junction bases outside the gene matches: 7. CDR3 bases: TGTGCCAGCAGTTTACCACAGGGGTCGGGCGAGCAGTACTTC. Translated: CASSLPQGSGEQYF.

This clonotype turned up a few times. The V and J genes are TRBV2 and TRBJ2-5, with D perhaps matching TRBD2 (5 bases). The CDR3 has 17 amino acids. Germline V lookup: CDR1 SNHLY, CDR2 FYNNEI. V lost 4 bases to trimming and J lost 2 bases, with 20 bases between them. This chain's CDR3 is CASSVDGPGWAQETQYF. The CDR3 coding sequence is TGTGCCAGCAGTGTAGACGGTCCGGGATGGGCACAAGAGACCCAGTACTTC.

This clonotype was counted many times. V is TRBV7-9 and J is TRBJ2-7; the D is unclear. Trimming took 6 bases from V and 4 from J, leaving 10 bases between them. The CDR3 contains 12 residues. Germline CDR1 SEHNR, CDR2 FQNEAQ (reference sequence). CDR3 DNA: TGTGCCAGCAGTACCTTGGGGTACGAGCAGTACTTC. Protein product: CASSTLGYEQYF.

This clonotype was detected many times. The V call is TRBV12-3 or TRBV12-4, the J call TRBJ2-2; possible D gene TRBD2, 6 bases. V dropped 4 bases and J dropped 1 base, with 13 bases sitting between them. This CDR3 contains 16 residues. The CDR3 bases are TGTGCCAGCAGTTCTTGGGGACTCAGGAACACCGGGGAGCTGTTTTTT. It specifies CASSSWGLRNTGELFF.

V is TRBV20-1 and J is TRBJ2-5; D is ambiguous. The CDR3 is made up of 12 amino acids. Germline CDR1 is DFQATT and CDR2 is SNEGSKA (reference sequence). Deletions cut 7 bases from V and 1 base from J, with 10 bases between. CDR3 sequence: CSVALTQETQYF. Here the CDR3 DNA reads TGCAGTGTGGCTCTAACCCAAGAGACCCAGTACTTC.